This entry describes one T cell receptor (beta chain). The CDR3 loop spans 16 amino acids. V was trimmed by 7 bases and J by 0 bases, leaving 13 bases between them. Germline V gene data show CDR1 as LNHDA and CDR2 as SQIVND (reference sequence). The data derive from a study of blood T cell repertoires in COVID-19. Across the whole study: PBMCs, B-cell-depleted T cells, or T cells provided the cDNA or gDNA that made up the material.

TCRdb's copy holds only in-frame clones and misses some; the assay was immunoSEQ multiplex PCR. The table lists 95,000 to 150,000 clones, 88% of them singletons. The clonotype originates from a man aged 50 or older with acute or convalescent COVID-19. The sequenced sample consisted of peripheral blood. The J gene is TRBJ1-6, the V gene TRBV19, with TRBD1 as a possible D gene (5 bases). The CDR3: CASTSLRDSYNSPLHF. For the CDR3, the DNA is TGTGCCAGTACATCCCTCAGGGACTCCTATAATTCACCCCTCCACTTT. Supplemented by reference TRBV19 and TRBJ1-6, the full variable domain reads DGGITQSPKYLFRKEGQNVTLSCEQNLNHDAMYWYRQDPGQGLRLIYYSQIVNDFQKGDIAEGYSVSREKKESFPLTVTSAQKNPTAFYLCASTSLRDSYNSPLHFGNGTRLTVT.